The 30 T cell receptor beta chains below all came from one sample that was sequenced in a study of blood T cells in healthy people across ages. Next came a second PCR, run for roughly 6 to 11 cycles, which used a sample-barcoded 5' primer along with a J-beta primer mix. TCRdb called the 5' RACE reads again in MiXCR, with one record for every CDR3 protein. This table has about 1.6 million distinct CDR3 sequences, roughly 32% appearing once. The sample was blood. These receptors were taken from a woman in her thirties in good health.

Only a few counts were recorded for this clonotype. The J gene is TRBJ2-7, the V gene TRBV15, with TRBD1 matching over 7 bases. Germline CDR1 reads LNHNV; CDR2 reads YYDKDF (reference sequence). After removal of 1 base from V and 2 bases from J, the junction contained 8 bases not matched to a gene. The CDR3 sequence is 16 residues long. The CDR3 is CATSRGLGQPPYEQYF. DNA of the CDR3: TGTGCCACCAGCAGAGGGTTGGGACAGCCTCCCTACGAGCAGTACTTC.

The chain employs TRBV7-9 and TRBJ2-3, with 15 bases aligning to TRBD2. V shed 7 bases and J 5 bases; nucleotides not matched to a gene: 4. Germline-derived CDR1 and CDR2 are SEHNR and FQNEAQ (reference sequence). CDR3 size: 15 residues. CDR3 DNA: TGTGCCAGCACCCTGGGACTAGCGGGGGGAGATACGCAGTATTTT. This gives the protein CASTLGLAGGDTQYF. Filled out from reference TRBV7-9 and TRBJ2-3, the complete variable domain reads DTGVSQNPRHKITKRGQNVTFRCDPISEHNRLYWYRQTLGQGPEFLTYFQNEAQLEKSRLLSDRFSAERPKGSFSTLEIQRTEQGDSAMYLCASTLGLAGGDTQYFGPGTRLTVL.

The table lists this clonotype with many counts. This chain uses TRBV4-1 with TRBJ1-2, with TRBD1 identical over 9 bases. V gave up 8 bases and J gave up 3 bases; unmatched junction bases: 13. The CDR3 sequence is 16 residues long. Germline lookup yields CDR1 MGHRA and CDR2 YSYEKL. The CDR3 DNA reads as TGCGCCAGCTCTCTTGGTGGGACAGGGATGGACTATGGCTACACCTTC. Protein: CASSLGGTGMDYGYTF.

This chain links TRBV3-1 with TRBJ1-3; D is possibly TRBD1 (6 bases). V gave up 4 bases and J gave up 4 bases, with 14 bases separating them. The CDR3 has 15 residues. CDR1 LGHDT and CDR2 YNNKEL come from the germline V gene (reference sequence). The CDR3 DNA reads TGTGCCAGCAGCCCGGCCGGGACACCCGGAAACACCATATATTTT. It codes for CASSPAGTPGNTIYF.

This clonotype was counted only a few times. This sequence joins TRBV2 and TRBJ2-3, with D perhaps being TRBD1 or TRBD2 (5 bases each). V was trimmed by 8 bases and J by 2 bases, leaving 14 bases between them. The CDR3 runs to 14 residues. The germline gives CDR1 SNHLY, CDR2 FYNNEI. The CDR3 region is CASRDQPDTDTQYF. The CDR3 bases are TGTGCCAGCCGGGACCAACCAGACACAGATACGCAGTATTTT.

The chain joins TRBV25-1 to TRBJ1-1; TRBD1 might be the D (5 bases). Trimming left V 5 bases short and J 1 base short, with 11 bases between. The CDR3 loop spans 14 amino acids. Germline V gives CDR1 MGHDK, CDR2 SYGVNS. This CDR3 is CASSKLGENTEAFF. CDR3 DNA sequence: TGTGCCAGCAGTAAATTGGGGGAGAACACTGAAGCTTTCTTT.

V usage is TRBV28 and J usage is TRBJ2-6; D possibly matches TRBD1 or TRBD2 (5 bases each). The V end lost 2 bases, the J end lost 0 bases, and 11 bases lay between the germline ends. CDR1 and CDR2 from the germline V gene are MDHEN and SYDVKM. The CDR3 spans 17 residues. The CDR3 nucleotides read TGTGCCAGCAGTTTACTGGGGGAGCGCTCTGGGGCCAACGTCCTGACTTTC. Residues: CASSLLGERSGANVLTF. The variable domain in full, with the rest retrieved from reference TRBV28 and TRBJ2-6, is DVKVTQSSRYLVKRTGEKVFLECVQDMDHENMFWYRQDPGLGLRLIYFSYDVKMKEKGDIPEGYSVSREKKERFSLILESASTNQTSMYLCASSLLGERSGANVLTFGAGSRLTVL.

The chain has TRBV10-3 and TRBJ2-7; TRBD1 might be the D (6 bases). V was shortened by 3 bases and J by 3 bases, with 15 bases between the two germline ends. This CDR3 region has 15 residues. Germline V gene lookup returns CDR1 ENHRY and CDR2 SYGVKD. CDR3: CAISDPTGQSYEQYF. The CDR3 nucleotides read TGTGCCATCAGTGACCCAACTGGACAGAGCTACGAGCAGTACTTC.

In the case of this clonotype: A junction boundary mismatches the germline segment, possibly from a read error. V is TRBV20-1 and J is TRBJ1-2; no definite D call. CDR1 DFQATT and CDR2 SNEGSKA come from the germline V gene (reference sequence). The CDR3 is made up of 13 amino acids. CDR3 sequence (DNA): TGCAGTGCTAGAGATCACTCTAACTATGGCTACACCTTT. Amino acids: CSARDHSNYGYTF.

This clonotype was seen only a few times. This chain's CDR3 is CASSVAPGTGQETQYF. CDR3 DNA sequence: TGTGCCAGCAGCGTAGCACCCGGGACAGGGCAAGAGACCCAGTACTTC. This chain connects TRBV9 to TRBJ2-5; 9 bases agree with TRBD1. This CDR3 is built from 16 residues. Losses at the gene ends were 0 bases for V and 2 bases for J; bases not matched to a gene: 5. CDR1 and CDR2 from the germline V gene are SGDLS and YYNGEE.

This clonotype came up many times. The genes are TRBV15 and TRBJ2-3; 11 nucleotides agree with TRBD1. Germline V gene sequence: CDR1 LNHNV, CDR2 YYDKDF (reference sequence). This CDR3 has 16 residues. V dropped 4 bases and J dropped 4; count of bases not matched to a gene: 7. DNA of the CDR3: TGTGCCACCAGCAAGGACAGGGGGCGGTTTGCAGATACGCAGTATTTT. Its protein product is CATSKDRGRFADTQYF.

The rearrangement joins TRBV7-3 to TRBJ2-3; TRBD2 aligns across 11 bases. The J segment lost 1 base and the V segment lost 2 bases, leaving 5 bases of the junction unmatched. Germline V gives CDR1 SGHTA, CDR2 FQGTGA. The CDR3 is made up of 17 amino acids. The CDR3 DNA follows: TGTGCCAGCAGCTTACGGGGTAGCGGGAGGGGCACAGATACGCAGTATTTT. Its protein product is CASSLRGSGRGTDTQYF.

The chain joins TRBV20-1 to TRBJ1-1, with TRBD1 identical over 10 bases. V was clipped by 2 bases and J by 1 base; unmatched bases: 10. The V gene's germline CDR1 is DFQATT and CDR2 SNEGSKA (reference sequence). The CDR3 runs 17 residues. This CDR3 is CSARKVGQGGTNTEAFF. The CDR3 region has the DNA TGCAGTGCTAGAAAAGTAGGACAGGGGGGGACGAACACTGAAGCTTTCTTT.

Only one count was recorded for this clonotype. V and J are TRBV30 and TRBJ1-1; the D gene is possibly TRBD1 (5 bases). The CDR3 sequence is 14 residues long. In germline, CDR1 is GTSNPN, CDR2 SVGIG (reference sequence). Trimming took off 4 bases at V and 1 base at J, with 13 bases between the two ends. CDR3 loop: CAWTLDSGNTEAFF. The CDR3 DNA follows: TGTGCCTGGACCTTAGACAGCGGGAACACTGAAGCTTTCTTT.

This clonotype was counted once. This chain joins TRBV9 and TRBJ2-3; possible D gene TRBD2, 6 bases. The CDR3 is made up of 16 amino acids. V dropped 2 bases and J dropped 5 bases, with 18 bases sitting between them. Germline assignment: CDR1 SGDLS and CDR2 YYNGEE. The CDR3 loop reads CASSVRLGRLGDTQYF. The CDR3 nucleotides are TGTGCCAGCAGCGTCCGTCTTGGGAGACTAGGAGATACGCAGTATTTT.

The chain carries TRBV10-3 and TRBJ1-2, with D maybe TRBD1 (5 bases). Germline V gives CDR1 ENHRY, CDR2 SYGVKD. The CDR3 extends over 13 amino acids. V lost 11 bases and J lost 5, with 18 bases in between. DNA of the CDR3: TGTGCCGGTTCGACAGATCCTCTATATGGCTACACCTTC. Translation: CAGSTDPLYGYTF.

In its sample, this clonotype was seen a few times. The genes are TRBV30 and TRBJ2-1; 13 bases map to TRBD2. Germline loops: CDR1 GTSNPN, CDR2 SVGIG (reference sequence). The CDR3 runs to 15 residues. V shed 2 bases and J 8 bases; nucleotides not matched to a gene: 6. In nucleotides, the CDR3 is TGTGCCTGGAGTCCAGGACTAGCGGGAGCGGATGAGCAGTTCTTC. Translating gives CAWSPGLAGADEQFF.

This clonotype has only a few counts. This chain connects TRBV29-1 to TRBJ1-2, with 9 bases aligning to TRBD1. V lost 7 bases and J lost 8; bases outside the gene matches: 11. Looked up from germline, CDR1 is SQVTM and CDR2 is ANQGSEA. The CDR3 sequence is 13 residues long. The CDR3 is CSAFPGQGGGYTF. DNA of the CDR3: TGCAGCGCTTTTCCGGGACAGGGTGGCGGCTACACCTTC.

This chain uses TRBV20-1 with TRBJ2-3, with a tentative D call TRBD2 (7 bases). V was shortened by 3 bases and J by 3 bases, with 13 bases between the two germline ends. CDR1 and CDR2 from the germline V gene are DFQATT and SNEGSKA (reference sequence). The CDR3 totals 14 residues. The CDR3 spells CSARVGGRTDTQYF. The CDR3 DNA is TGCAGTGCTAGGGTGGGGGGGCGGACAGATACGCAGTATTTT.

The chain joins TRBV24-1 to TRBJ2-1, with D possibly matching TRBD1 (6 bases). The ends were cut back, 3 bases at V and 14 bases at J, with 13 bases in the middle. Germline V gene data show CDR1 as KGHDR and CDR2 as SFDVKD. CDR3 size: 12 residues. Here the CDR3 DNA reads TGTGCCACCAGTGATCCGGGACAAGGGGAGTTCTTC. It yields the protein CATSDPGQGEFF.

V and J are TRBV13 and TRBJ1-1, with a tentative D call TRBD1 (6 bases). Per the germline V gene, CDR1 is PRHDT and CDR2 is FYEKMQ (reference sequence). V lost 1 base to trimming and J lost 4 bases, with 13 bases between them. There are 15 residues in the CDR3. In nucleotides, the CDR3 is TGTGCCAGCAGCTTAGTTCCGGGGGCGAGCACTGAAGCTTTCTTT. As protein: CASSLVPGASTEAFF.

The chain is built from TRBV28 and TRBJ2-3; TRBD2 matches 9 bases. The CDR3 has 17 residues. Germline V gives CDR1 MDHEN, CDR2 SYDVKM. V gave up 4 bases and J gave up 3 bases; unmatched junction bases: 11. CDR3 amino acids: CASSSGLAGLFTDTQYF. The CDR3 DNA is TGTGCCAGCAGTTCTGGGCTAGCGGGATTATTTACAGATACGCAGTATTTT.

In this sample, this clonotype turned up a few times. The V gene is TRBV6-2 or TRBV6-3, the J gene TRBJ2-7; the match to TRBD2 covers 8 bases. The CDR3 covers 14 residues. Trimming cost V 11 bases and J 3 bases; bases outside gene matches: 12. Germline CDR1 reads MNHEY; CDR2 reads SVGEGT. CDR3 bases: TGTGCCGCAGCGGGGCGGGGGGCGAACTACGAGCAGTACTTC. Amino acids: CAAAGRGANYEQYF.

This clonotype was picked up a small number of times. The gene calls are TRBV4-2 and TRBJ2-7, with 7 positions matching TRBD2. Germline V gene sequence: CDR1 LGHNA, CDR2 YNFKEQ. Trimming took 1 base from V and 0 from J; bases not matched to a gene: 6. The length of the CDR3 is 16 residues. CDR3 region: CASSQVPAGNSYEQYF. The CDR3 nucleotides read TGTGCCAGCAGCCAAGTTCCAGCGGGGAACTCCTACGAGCAGTACTTC.

This chain uses TRBV10-3 with TRBJ2-7, with unresolved D. Trimming left V 5 bases short and J 5 bases short, with 16 bases between. The CDR3 has 14 amino acids. Germline V CDR1 and CDR2: ENHRY, SYGVKD. Written as DNA, the CDR3 is TGTGCCATCAGTCCTCCCCTAGGTACCCACGAGCAGTACTTC. Its protein product is CAISPPLGTHEQYF.

The chain employs TRBV20-1 and TRBJ2-1; 10 bases agree with TRBD2. The germline V gene encodes CDR1 DFQATT and CDR2 SNEGSKA (reference sequence). The V segment lost 5 bases and the J segment 7 bases; nucleotides outside the gene matches: 14. The CDR3 contains 16 residues. CDR3 protein: CSAGPQLAGRVNEQFF. The DNA of the CDR3 is TGCAGTGCTGGGCCCCAACTAGCGGGACGGGTTAATGAGCAGTTCTTC.

Only a few counts were recorded for this clonotype. The CDR3: CASSENRARTEAFF. The CDR3 coding sequence is TGTGCCAGCAGTGAAAACAGGGCGAGAACTGAAGCTTTCTTT. The chain employs TRBV6-1 and TRBJ1-1, with D possibly being TRBD1 (6 bases). Germline V CDR1 and CDR2: MNHNS, SASEGT. The CDR3 consists of 14 residues. V lost 2 bases and J lost 5, with 12 bases in between.

The genes are TRBV20-1 and TRBJ2-3; the match to TRBD2 covers 8 bases. CDR1 is DFQATT and CDR2 is SNEGSKA in the germline V gene (reference sequence). Trimming removed 6 bases from V and 0 bases from J; junction bases left unmatched: 5. This CDR3 has 14 residues. DNA of the CDR3: TGCAGTGCAGATAGCGGGATTAGCACAGATACGCAGTATTTT. Amino acids: CSADSGISTDTQYF.

The gene calls are TRBV12-3 or TRBV12-4 and TRBJ2-3, with 12 bases fitting TRBD2. V trimming: 2 bases; J trimming: 2 bases; junction bases outside the gene matches: 11. The CDR3 is made up of 19 amino acids. The CDR3 DNA follows: TGTGCCAGCAGTTTACGGCCGATCACTAGCGGGAGGAACACAGATACGCAGTATTTT. Translating gives CASSLRPITSGRNTDTQYF.

This clonotype was seen a few times. The rearrangement uses TRBV29-1 and TRBJ2-1; no clear D. Trimming left V 3 bases short and J 5 bases short, with 8 bases between. Germline V gene sequence: CDR1 SQVTM, CDR2 ANQGSEA. The CDR3 consists of 12 residues. CDR3 coding DNA: TGCAGCGTTGAGTTATCGAACAATGAGCAGTTCTTC. Its translation is CSVELSNNEQFF.